This TCR beta chain came from a study of OX40 agonist ivuxolimab in advanced cancers. Study as a whole: Dose-escalation patients' cancers were hepatocellular carcinoma, melanoma, renal cell or head and neck cancer.

The data were produced by immunoSEQ multiplex PCR, yet TCRdb's version contains in-frame clones alone and is incomplete. The sample lists 45,000 to 50,000 clones, roughly nine tenths seen once, with 5% to 7% in the top ten. Points on this clone: Its cognate antigen is unknown.

V lost 0 bases and J lost 9, with 18 bases in between. There are 16 residues in the CDR3. Germline CDR1 and CDR2: SGHVS and FQNEAQ. Study-level results: There was clonal expansion of CD4+ and CD8+ blood T cells by week 6 at 0.1 to 3.0 mg/kg.

The rearrangement joins TRBV7-8 to TRBJ1-5; D not resolved. This clonotype was obtained from an adult with an advanced solid tumor such as melanoma, head and neck, liver or kidney cancer. The sequencing here drew on CD4+ or CD8+ T cells sorted from blood, taken in a trial of the OX40 agonist ivuxolimab. The CDR3 DNA reads TGTGCCAGCAGCTTAGCAATCAGCCCGCCGTCCTGGCCCCAGCATTTT. Translation gives CASSLAISPPSWPQHF.